This T cell receptor (beta chain) comes out of a study of control samples from healthy donors and cancer patients. Only in-frame clones appear in the TCRdb table, and some are missing; sequencing was by immunoSEQ multiplex PCR. In the table there are 150,000 or so clones, just over 85% of which are singletons. Trimming left V 4 bases short and J 8 bases short, with 17 bases between. In germline, CDR1 is MNHEY, CDR2 SVGEGT. This CDR3 comprises 15 residues. Specimen: blood. The TCR was taken from a young man in good health. The chain is built from TRBV6-2 or TRBV6-3 and TRBJ1-4, with D uncertain. This CDR3 reads CASSSLMSRAEKLFF. The CDR3 bases are TGTGCCAGCAGTTCCCTCATGTCCCGAGCGGAAAAACTGTTTTTT.